The 9 T cell receptor beta chains listed next were all sequenced from one sample in a study of OX40 agonist ivuxolimab in advanced cancers. Profiled with immunoSEQ multiplex PCR; TCRdb holds only in-frame clones, not every one. This repertoire shows tens of thousands of clones, approximately 89% found once; its top ten account for around 0.19%. The sequencing used CD4+ or CD8+ T cells sorted from blood, collected in a trial of the OX40 agonist ivuxolimab. The receptor source for this set is an adult with an advanced solid tumor such as melanoma, head and neck, liver or kidney cancer.

The rearrangement uses TRBV29-1 and TRBJ1-1; 8 nucleotides line up with TRBD1. Germline V CDR1 and CDR2: SQVTM, ANQGSEA. The J segment lost 4 bases and the V segment lost 3 bases, leaving 7 bases of the junction unmatched. The CDR3 contains 14 residues. CDR3 region: CSVEDRVSGTEAFF. The CDR3 DNA reads TGCAGCGTTGAGGACAGGGTTTCGGGCACTGAAGCTTTCTTT.

This rearrangement joins TRBV6-1 to TRBJ1-5; D perhaps matches TRBD1 (5 bases). The V end was cut by 6 bases, the J end by 2 bases, with 11 bases between. The V gene's germline CDR1 is MNHNS and CDR2 SASEGT. This CDR3 has 14 amino acids. The CDR3 region has the DNA TGTGCCAGCAGACGTGTGGGGGGCAATCAGCCCCAGCATTTT. Translation: CASRRVGGNQPQHF.

The chain links TRBV15 to TRBJ2-1, with no clear D. This CDR3 has 13 amino acids. With 5 bases removed from V and 7 bases from J, the gap between germline ends came to 12 bases. Germline assignment: CDR1 LNHNV and CDR2 YYDKDF (reference sequence). The CDR3 loop reads CATSVQIVNEQFF. The CDR3 region has the DNA TGTGCCACCAGCGTCCAAATAGTGAATGAGCAGTTCTTC.

V gene TRBV7-2 combines with J gene TRBJ2-1, with TRBD2 identical over 14 bases. The CDR3 contains 16 residues. The junction had 6 bases not matched to a gene; V was cut back by 3 bases and J by 8 bases. CDR1 and CDR2 from the germline V gene are SGHTA and FQGNSA. CDR3 sequence: CASSFEGTSGSYEQFF. CDR3 coding DNA: TGTGCCAGCAGCTTTGAAGGGACTAGCGGGAGTTATGAGCAGTTCTTC. The whole variable domain, filled in from reference TRBV7-2 and TRBJ2-1, reads GAGVSQSPSNKVTEKGKDVELRCDPISGHTALYWYRQSLGQGLEFLIYFQGNSAPDKSGLPSDRFSAERTGGSVSTLTIQRTQQEDSAVYLCASSFEGTSGSYEQFFGPGTRLTVL.

The chain links TRBV7-3 to TRBJ2-7; 9 nucleotides agree with TRBD2. Germline CDR1 and CDR2: SGHTA and FQGTGA. The CDR3 length is 15 residues. Trimming at V came to 2 bases and at J to 0 bases, leaving 2 bases not matched to a gene. The CDR3 DNA sequence: TGTGCCAGCAGCTTAGCGGGGGGGAACTCCTACGAGCAGTACTTC. This sequence encodes CASSLAGGNSYEQYF. Full variable domain (outside the CDR3, taken from reference TRBV7-3 and TRBJ2-7): GAGVSQTPSNKVTEKGKYVELRCDPISGHTALYWYRQSLGQGPEFLIYFQGTGAADDSGLPNDRFFAVRPEGSVSTLKIQRTERGDSAVYLCASSLAGGNSYEQYFGPGTRLTVT.

The chain links TRBV30 to TRBJ1-3; no reliable D call. This CDR3 is 15 amino acids long. In germline, CDR1 is GTSNPN, CDR2 SVGIG (reference sequence). V was clipped by 3 bases and J by 4 bases, with 16 bases between them. The CDR3 is CAWSPGWVTGNTIYF. The DNA of the CDR3 is TGTGCCTGGAGCCCCGGGTGGGTGACCGGAAACACCATATATTTT.

The gene calls are TRBV6-5 and TRBJ2-5; no firm D call. This CDR3 contains 12 residues. Germline V lookup: CDR1 MNHEY, CDR2 SVGAGI. The V end lost 0 bases, the J end lost 5 bases, and 4 bases lay between the germline ends. The CDR3 sequence: CASSYSGETQYF. DNA for the CDR3: TGTGCCAGCAGTTACTCGGGGGAGACCCAGTACTTC.

The V call is TRBV5-1, the J call TRBJ2-7; D could derive from TRBD1 or TRBD2 (6 bases each). The CDR3 has 16 amino acids. Germline lookup yields CDR1 SGHRS and CDR2 YFSETQ. Trimming pared 0 bases from V and 2 bases from J, leaving 15 bases between. CDR3 bases: TGCGCCAGCAGCTTGGGGGGGGCTCCCTTGACCTACGAGCAGTACTTC. The encoded protein is CASSLGGAPLTYEQYF.

The rearrangement joins TRBV7-2 to TRBJ1-2, with D hard to call. The CDR3 extends over 14 amino acids. Between the trimmed V and J ends, which lost 0 bases and 4 bases, there was a span of 9 bases. CDR1 and CDR2 from the germline V gene are SGHTA and FQGNSA. As DNA, the CDR3 is TGTGCCAGCAGCTTAGCGGTTCTGGGCTATGGCTACACCTTC. It specifies CASSLAVLGYGYTF.